This TCR beta chain was sequenced in a study of memory CD4+ T cells and cytomegalovirus serostatus (dated by TCRdb to between 2018 and 2020). Regarding the research as a whole: A total of around 35 healthy Belgian adults, of whom 9 were CMV seropositive and about 25 were CMV seronegative, were included in the cohort. To replicate a published TCR-based CMV serostatus classifier, the study sequenced CD4+ memory TCRbeta repertoires from a Belgian cohort whose cytomegalovirus serostatus was known. On the study overall, not on this receptor specifically: On the Belgian cohort, the classifier based on the original framework reached a median bootstrapped AUC of about 0.95, with a 95% CI of 0.76-1.00. CMV serostatus prediction reached a median bootstrapped AUC of about 0.96 with the original framework and about 0.91 with a US-trained random forest. Among the roughly 160 previously reported CMV-associated TCRbeta sequences, 67 showed up in the CD4+ memory repertoires, with each one found in between one and five individuals. The results were read as suggesting that the CMV-associated TCR signature is, for the most part, present in the CD4+ memory repertoire. Only CD4+CD45RO+ memory cells were sequenced, unlike the original study, which covered naive and memory CD4+ and CD8+ populations.

A FACSAria II was used to sort memory CD4+ T cells, defined as single viable CD3+CD4+CD8-CD45RO+ cells. CMV serostatus was determined with a Roche Elecsys assay detecting serum IgG against CMV pp150, pp28, p38 and p52. Following thawing, total CD4+ T cells were enriched through positive selection using CD4 magnetic microbeads. The samples came from a different study that was designed specifically to examine the CD4+ T cell memory repertoire. Peripheral blood mononuclear cells were isolated and cryopreserved according to standard operating procedures, and serum was kept at -80 degrees C. CD3-PerCP (BW264/56), CD4-APC (RPA-T4), CD45RO-PE (UCHT1) and CD8-Pacific Orange (3B5) antibodies were used for staining, and non-viable cells were excluded with Sytox blue. The Quick-DNA Microprep Kit was used to extract genomic DNA from the sorted cells. TCRbeta DNA was amplified with the immunoSEQ hsTCRbeta kit following the manufacturer's protocol. An Illumina MiSeq instrument was used to sequence the TCRbeta libraries. The study's own analysis went as follows. Following removal of out-of-frame sequences, around 2.4 million distinct TCRbeta sequences were retained, with an average of roughly 71,000 per individual. Each individual was scored by the count of 150 to 200 previously reported CMV-associated TCRbeta sequences and the total productive distinct TCRbeta count. A beta-binomial model was reimplemented in Python, and scikit-learn random forests with default parameters were trained on US cohort data. Classifier performance on the Belgian cohort was summarized as median AUC with percentile confidence intervals over 10,000 bootstrap iterations. TCRdb mirrors the immuneACCESS table, restricted to in-frame sequences. Some clones are absent from its copies; in checked studies, under half trace to an unresolved V gene, and the reason for the others is unknown. V and J calls and clone size are as listed in that table; D and trimming were resolved from the DNA. The sample contains approximately 92,000 clones, about four fifths of them found a single time. Jointly, the top ten make up less than 4% of the sample.

As for this clone: This receptor's antigen is unknown. At one end, the junction sequence differs from germline, possibly due to a read error.

The sequenced sample consisted of memory CD4+ T cells from blood. The sequence was obtained from an adult in good health and CMV-seropositive.

The sequence in DNA is TGTGCTAGCAGCTTGGAGAGCACAGATACGCAGTATTTT. Translated, this gives CASSLESTDTQYF. The receptor chain draws on TRBV7-7 and TRBJ2-3, with the D gene too uncertain to name. The CDR3 runs 13 residues from the cysteine to the phenylalanine. CDR3 DNA only is kept here, 39 bases in frame from base 1. CDR1 SSHAT and CDR2 FNYEAQ are derived from the germline V gene (reference sequence).